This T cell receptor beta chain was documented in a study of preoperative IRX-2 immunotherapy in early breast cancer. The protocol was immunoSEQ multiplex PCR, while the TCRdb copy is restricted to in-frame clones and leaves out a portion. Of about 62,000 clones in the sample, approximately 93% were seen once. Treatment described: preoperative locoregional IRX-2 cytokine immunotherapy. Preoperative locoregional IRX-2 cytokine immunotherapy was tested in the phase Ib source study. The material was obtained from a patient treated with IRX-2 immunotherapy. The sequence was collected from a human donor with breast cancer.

The CDR3 spells CAISIPDTDTQYF. In DNA, the CDR3 is TGTGCCATCAGCATCCCAGATACAGATACGCAGTATTTT. The chain combines TRBV10-3 with TRBJ2-3; D not resolved. V was trimmed by 6 bases and J by 3 bases, leaving 10 bases between them. CDR1 and CDR2 (germline): ENHRY, SYGVKD. This CDR3 region has 13 residues.